Shown below are 24 T cell receptor beta chains from a single sample sequenced in a study of blood T cell repertoires in COVID-19. Generated by immunoSEQ multiplex PCR, the TCRdb table keeps only in-frame clones and is missing some. The sample has fewer than 350,000 clones; about 86% are singletons. The sequencing input was peripheral blood. The origin of the receptors is a woman aged 70 to 79 with COVID-19, enrolled during active disease.

The rearrangement uses TRBV9 and TRBJ2-5, with 12 bases matching TRBD2. From germline, CDR1 is SGDLS and CDR2 YYNGEE. The CDR3 extends over 18 amino acids. J lost 2 bases, V lost 0 bases, and 8 bases had no gene match. The DNA for the CDR3 is TGTGCCAGCAGCGTAGCTGGGTGGGGACTAGCGGGTCAAGAGACCCAGTACTTC. Its protein product is CASSVAGWGLAGQETQYF.

The table lists this clone with a count of one. The rearrangement links TRBV4-2 to TRBJ1-2; 8 positions match TRBD1. Germline assignment: CDR1 LGHNA and CDR2 YNFKEQ. This CDR3 is 16 amino acids long. The V and J ends lost 0 bases and 4 bases, in that order; junction bases with no gene match: 7. Written as DNA, the CDR3 is TGTGCCAGCAGCCAAGAAAAGGGACAGGAAATCTATGGCTACACCTTC. Amino acids: CASSQEKGQEIYGYTF.

This sequence joins TRBV7-2 and TRBJ1-6; TRBD1 might be the D (6 bases). This CDR3 region has 15 residues. Germline V gene sequence: CDR1 SGHTA, CDR2 FQGNSA. Trimming shortened V by 4 bases and J by 3 bases, and 10 bases separated the two germline ends. The CDR3 protein is CASSYRERYNSPLHF. CDR3 nucleotides: TGTGCCAGCAGCTACAGGGAACGCTATAATTCACCCCTCCACTTT.

This sequence joins TRBV6-2 or TRBV6-3 and TRBJ2-7; weak D call: TRBD1 (6 bases). V shed 6 bases and J shed 7 bases, with 13 bases lying between them. The germline CDR1 and CDR2 sequences are MNHEY and SVGEGT. The CDR3 is made up of 12 amino acids. This CDR3 reads CASSPGHREQYF. CDR3 bases: TGTGCCAGCAGCCCGGGACACAGGGAGCAGTACTTC.

The chain links TRBV30 to TRBJ2-7; 9 bases are a match to TRBD2. Germline V gives CDR1 GTSNPN, CDR2 SVGIG (reference sequence). This CDR3 is 15 amino acids long. V dropped 3 bases and J dropped 5; count of bases not matched to a gene: 11. The CDR3 region is CAWSPGSGGRNEQYF. In DNA form, the CDR3 reads TGTGCCTGGAGCCCGGGGAGCGGGGGGAGAAACGAGCAGTACTTC.

This chain uses TRBV6-2 or TRBV6-3 with TRBJ1-5; no clear D. In germline, CDR1 is MNHEY, CDR2 SVGEGT. The V and J ends lost 0 bases and 9 bases respectively, with 12 bases between them. The CDR3 loop spans 14 amino acids. The CDR3 sequence is CASSYSPGVSPQHF. In DNA, the CDR3 is TGTGCCAGCAGTTACTCACCCGGGGTCTCGCCCCAGCATTTT.

This chain connects TRBV7-9 to TRBJ1-1; 8 bases are a match to TRBD1. The germline gives CDR1 SEHNR, CDR2 FQNEAQ (reference sequence). The CDR3 is made up of 15 amino acids. V was pared by 6 bases and J by 2 bases, with 8 bases of the junction left unmatched. In DNA form, the CDR3 reads TGTGCCAGCAGTCCATATCAGGGGGCAAACACTGAAGCTTTCTTT. It encodes CASSPYQGANTEAFF.

At least ten counts were recorded for this clone. The rearrangement joins TRBV5-1 to TRBJ1-4, with D maybe TRBD1 (5 bases). The CDR3 is 15 amino acids. Per germline, CDR1 SGHRS and CDR2 YFSETQ. V was trimmed by 4 bases and J by 6 bases, leaving 16 bases between them. The CDR3 region has the DNA TGCGCCAGCAGCCTGTGGGGAGGGGCGCATGAAAAACTGTTTTTT. Its protein is CASSLWGGAHEKLFF.

This chain joins TRBV19 and TRBJ1-5, with TRBD1 matching over 8 bases. With 9 bases clipped from V and 4 bases from J, the junction kept 14 bases outside the gene matches. In germline, CDR1 is LNHDA, CDR2 SQIVND (reference sequence). CDR3 size: 16 residues. The CDR3 spells CASRFTWTGLNQPQHF. In DNA form, the CDR3 reads TGTGCCAGCCGTTTCACGTGGACAGGGCTAAATCAGCCCCAGCATTTT. Looking up the rest from reference TRBV19 and TRBJ1-5 gives the full variable domain: DGGITQSPKYLFRKEGQNVTLSCEQNLNHDAMYWYRQDPGQGLRLIYYSQIVNDFQKGDIAEGYSVSREKKESFPLTVTSAQKNPTAFYLCASRFTWTGLNQPQHFGDGTRLSIL.

CDR3: CASSPLDREAQPQHF. Here the CDR3 DNA reads TGTGCCAGCAGCCCGCTGGACAGGGAAGCTCAGCCCCAGCATTTT. J is TRBJ1-5 and V is TRBV5-8, with 8 bases lining up with TRBD1. After removal of 4 bases from V and 6 bases from J, the junction contained 9 bases not matched to a gene. CDR3 length: 15 residues. Germline CDR1 SGHTS, CDR2 YDEGEE.

The chain carries TRBV7-2 and TRBJ2-7; 7 bases fit TRBD2. Unmatched junction bases numbered 10, after V lost 5 bases and J lost 3 bases. The CDR3 runs to 15 residues. The germline CDR1 and CDR2 sequences are SGHTA and FQGNSA. This CDR3 is CASSRRMGGGYEQYF. The DNA of the CDR3 is TGTGCCAGCAGCCGTCGAATGGGGGGGGGCTACGAGCAGTACTTC.

This rearrangement joins TRBV5-5 to TRBJ2-7; 11 positions agree with TRBD2. Germline assignment: CDR1 SGHKS and CDR2 YYEKEE (reference sequence). This CDR3 has 17 amino acids. The junction had 12 bases not matched to a gene; V was cut back by 5 bases and J by 2 bases. This CDR3 is CASSTNFLAGGPYEQYF. The DNA for the CDR3 is TGTGCCAGCAGTACCAATTTCCTAGCGGGGGGTCCCTACGAGCAGTACTTC.

This chain uses TRBV28 with TRBJ2-7; 9 nucleotides agree with TRBD1. Trimming took 7 bases from V and 3 from J; bases not matched to a gene: 7. CDR3 length: 14 residues. CDR1 MDHEN and CDR2 SYDVKM come from the germline V gene. CDR3 loop: CASTQGQGFYEQYF. The CDR3 DNA reads as TGTGCCAGCACCCAAGGACAGGGGTTCTACGAGCAGTACTTC.

This clone was seen a single time. V usage is TRBV7-9 and J usage is TRBJ1-1; 7 positions match TRBD1. Germline CDR1 reads SEHNR; CDR2 reads FQNEAQ (reference sequence). This CDR3 has 15 residues. Trimming at V came to 5 bases and at J to 4 bases, leaving 10 bases not matched to a gene. CDR3 bases: TGTGCCAGCAGCCCTTATACACAGGGGCGCACTGAAGCTTTCTTT. Translating it yields CASSPYTQGRTEAFF. The whole variable domain, filled in from reference TRBV7-9 and TRBJ1-1, reads DTGVSQNPRHKITKRGQNVTFRCDPISEHNRLYWYRQTLGQGPEFLTYFQNEAQLEKSRLLSDRFSAERPKGSFSTLEIQRTEQGDSAMYLCASSPYTQGRTEAFFGQGTRLTVV.

The chain is built from TRBV27 and TRBJ2-7; 9 nucleotides align to TRBD1. The CDR3 is 15 residues long. CDR1 and CDR2 from the germline V gene are MNHEY and SMNVEV (reference sequence). The ends lost 3 bases at V and 7 bases at J; junction bases unmatched: 10. The CDR3 DNA sequence: TGTGCCAGCAGTTTGTATCGGGACAGGGCTGGAGAGCAGTACTTC. This translates into CASSLYRDRAGEQYF.

This clone was detected only once. CDR3: CASFGQVQETQYF. CDR3 sequence (DNA): TGTGCCAGCTTTGGACAGGTCCAAGAGACCCAGTACTTC. V gene TRBV18 combines with J gene TRBJ2-5, with 7 bases matching TRBD1. CDR3 size: 13 residues. Germline CDR1 reads KGHSH; CDR2 reads LQKENI. The ends lost 7 bases at V and 1 base at J; junction bases unmatched: 3.

This clone was seen once. V is TRBV30 and J is TRBJ2-3; TRBD1 matches at 8 bases. This CDR3 is 15 amino acids long. Germline trimming cut 1 base from V and 4 bases from J; bases unmatched to any gene: 7. Germline V lookup: CDR1 GTSNPN, CDR2 SVGIG (reference sequence). The CDR3: CAWSASLTGADTQYF. CDR3 in DNA: TGTGCCTGGAGTGCGTCACTGACAGGGGCAGATACGCAGTATTTT.

V gene TRBV5-1 combines with J gene TRBJ1-3, with TRBD1 matching 8 bases. This CDR3 is 15 amino acids long. The germline CDR1 and CDR2 sequences are SGHRS and YFSETQ. The V and J ends lost 5 bases and 2 bases, in that order; junction bases with no gene match: 6. CDR3 in amino acids: CASSGGQGAGNTIYF. The DNA of the CDR3 is TGCGCCAGCAGTGGCGGACAGGGCGCTGGAAACACCATATATTTT.

The chain joins TRBV18 to TRBJ2-3; perhaps TRBD1 as D (5 bases). Looked up from germline, CDR1 is KGHSH and CDR2 is LQKENI. CDR3 length: 15 residues. Trimming took 4 bases from V and 0 from J, leaving 11 bases between them. DNA of the CDR3: TGTGCCAGCTCACGCTGGACACGAAGCACAGATACGCAGTATTTT. Translation: CASSRWTRSTDTQYF.

V gene TRBV6-5 combines with J gene TRBJ2-6; no reliable D call. The CDR3 length is 12 residues. Germline assignment: CDR1 MNHEY and CDR2 SVGAGI. Deletions cut 8 bases from V and 0 bases from J, with 2 bases between. CDR3: CASLSGANVLTF. The CDR3 DNA reads as TGTGCCAGCCTCTCTGGGGCCAACGTCCTGACTTTC.

V and J are TRBV3-1 (or the pseudogene TRBV3-2) and TRBJ1-4; D unresolved. The CDR3 has 14 residues. The ends were cut back, 5 bases at V and 7 bases at J, with 14 bases in the middle. CDR1 is LGHDT, CDR2 YNNKEL, per germline (reference sequence). CDR3 loop: CASSYHGVGEKLFF. The CDR3 nucleotides are TGTGCCAGCAGCTACCATGGAGTTGGTGAAAAACTGTTTTTT.

V and J are TRBV7-2 and TRBJ1-5; perhaps TRBD1 as D (5 bases). V was cut by 3 bases and J by 7 bases, with 10 bases left in between. The germline V gene encodes CDR1 SGHTA and CDR2 FQGNSA. The CDR3 length is 13 residues. The CDR3 protein is CASSLSGLQPQHF. The CDR3 bases are TGTGCCAGCAGCTTGTCAGGGCTACAGCCCCAGCATTTT.

The chain carries TRBV2 and TRBJ1-2; D call uncertain. This CDR3 has 16 amino acids. The V end lost 8 bases, the J end lost 0 bases, and 19 bases lay between the germline ends. The germline gives CDR1 SNHLY, CDR2 FYNNEI. The CDR3 sequence is CASGRSSQEANYGYTF. The CDR3 nucleotides are TGTGCCAGCGGGAGGTCTTCCCAAGAAGCTAACTATGGCTACACCTTC.

The chain employs TRBV5-1 and TRBJ2-1; perhaps TRBD1 as D (5 bases). The CDR3 is made up of 15 amino acids. Trimming took off 5 bases at V and 2 bases at J, with 14 bases between the two ends. Germline values: CDR1 SGHRS, CDR2 YFSETQ. The CDR3 bases are TGCGCCAGCAGGGGCGGTGGGGCCCCCTACAATGAGCAGTTCTTC. Protein: CASRGGGAPYNEQFF.